This is a list of T cell receptor beta chains from one sample in a study of T-cell reconstitution after alpha-beta-depleted transplantation in children. Via MiXCR, TCRdb re-called the PCR reads, giving one row per CDR3 protein. The repertoire consists of around 300,000 distinct CDR3 sequences, with 6% to 10% occurring once and the leading ten covering around 10%. The sequencing here drew on peripheral blood, taken 360 days after TCRalphabeta/CD19-depleted stem cell transplant. The receptors originated from a female patient between 2 and 15 years old who had a stem cell transplant for Fanconi anemia, so the T cells may come from the graft donor. CDR3s include the opening cysteine and the closing phenylalanine or tryptophan. Each record gives: V gene, J gene, D gene, clone size, CDR3 protein, CDR3 DNA. A D gene is named only where the DNA matches it firmly. Clone size is given for some rows only: seen once, a few or many times, or a class if the clone is expanded.

TRBV5-1	TRBJ2-5	-	many	CASSLAIGTETQYF	TGCGCCAGCAGCTTGGCCATCGGAACTGAGACCCAGTACTTC
TRBV6-1	TRBJ1-2	-	few	CASTHNALQGGYGYTF	TGTGCCAGCACCCACAACGCCTTACAGGGAGGGTATGGCTACACCTTC
TRBV28	TRBJ2-3	-	many	CASSLGSGPDTQYF	TGTGCCAGCAGTTTAGGTTCCGGTCCAGATACGCAGTATTTT
TRBV14	TRBJ2-5	-	few	CASSQEGGQETQYF	TGTGCCAGCAGCCAAGAAGGGGGGCAAGAGACCCAGTACTTC
TRBV11-2	TRBJ1-4	TRBD1	-	CASSVGTGVGKLFF	TGTGCCAGCAGCGTCGGGACAGGGGTTGGAAAACTGTTTTTT
TRBV2	TRBJ1-2	TRBD1	many	CASSEAGWRQGARGYTF	TGTGCCAGCAGTGAAGCGGGGTGGCGACAGGGGGCGCGGGGCTACACCTTC
TRBV12-3/TRBV12-4	TRBJ2-6	-	many	CASSRYQSGANVLTF	TGTGCCAGCAGTCGTTATCAGTCTGGGGCCAACGTCCTGACTTTC
TRBV3-1	TRBJ1-5	TRBD1	few	CASSQGTGPQHF	TGTGCCAGCAGCCAAGGGACAGGACCCCAGCATTTT
TRBV7-9	TRBJ1-3	-	few	CASSLEDNTIYF	TGTGCCAGCAGCTTAGAGGATAACACCATATATTTT
TRBV12-3/TRBV12-4	TRBJ2-1	-	many	CASGVGFLSYNEQFF	TGTGCCAGCGGTGTCGGGTTTCTCTCCTACAATGAGCAGTTCTTC
TRBV9	TRBJ2-3	TRBD2	medium-sized	CASGTQAGGTDTQYF	TGTGCCAGCGGCACCCAAGCGGGAGGCACAGATACGCAGTATTTT
TRBV9	TRBJ2-2	-	many	CASSGDINTGELFF	TGTGCCAGCAGCGGGGATATTAACACCGGGGAGCTGTTTTTT
TRBV19	TRBJ1-1	-	many	CASSMVNTEAFF	TGTGCCAGTAGTATGGTCAACACTGAAGCTTTCTTT
TRBV11-2	TRBJ2-1	-	-	CASSLTLGHEQFF	TGTGCCAGCAGCTTGACATTGGGCCATGAGCAGTTCTTC
TRBV6-1	TRBJ2-5	TRBD2	-	CASSEFDSSGIQETQYF	TGTGCCAGCAGTGAATTTGATAGTAGCGGGATTCAAGAGACCCAGTACTTC
TRBV4-2	TRBJ1-4	TRBD1	-	CASSQDEGTGNEKLFF	TGTGCCAGCAGCCAAGATGAGGGGACAGGGAACGAAAAACTGTTTTTT
TRBV10-3	TRBJ2-1	TRBD1	-	CAISVSIGDSSYNEQFF	TGTGCCATCAGTGTAAGTATCGGGGACAGCTCCTACAATGAGCAGTTCTTC
TRBV12-3/TRBV12-4	TRBJ2-1	TRBD1	many	CAIRQGTGEQFF	TGTGCCATTCGACAGGGGACTGGTGAGCAGTTCTTC